Detailed here is one T cell receptor beta chain. The target antigen is unknown. The repertoire was sequenced with immunoSEQ multiplex PCR; TCRdb's copy has only in-frame clones and lacks some. The profile shows 25,000 or so clones, 55% to 75% of them singletons. The data were obtained in a study of vaccination effects on CD4 cells after COVID-19. After expansion with viral peptide pools in the ViraFEST assay, antigen-specific CD4+ T cells were sequenced. At the end of around 11 days of culture, CD4+ T cells were isolated. Vaccine recipients, nucleocapsid antibody negative, had no prior SARS-CoV-2 infection. Replacing half the medium with IL-2 medium was done on days 3 and 7. Study results and limitations: The study found that only 1 of 255 vaccine-induced clones from healthy vaccinees cross-reacted with common cold coronaviruses. Marked clonal contraction was seen late after vaccination (in both infection- and vaccine-induced clones).

Germline CDR1 MGHRA, CDR2 YSYEKL. Between the trimmed V and J ends, which lost 3 bases and 6 bases, there was a span of 17 bases. The CDR3 length is 15 residues. Here the sequenced sample was CD4+ T cells from PBMCs cultured with HCoV-OC43 spike peptides, taken before COVID-19 vaccination. Stated subset: HCoV-OC43 spike overlapping peptide pool stimulation. The chain has TRBV4-1 and TRBJ1-2; D is perhaps TRBD1 (6 bases). This clonotype originated in a human donor who received a COVID-19 vaccine. CDR3 sequence (DNA): TGCGCCAGCAGCCAGCCCCCCGGGGGCGATGATGGCTACACCTTC. It is translated as CASSQPPGGDDGYTF.